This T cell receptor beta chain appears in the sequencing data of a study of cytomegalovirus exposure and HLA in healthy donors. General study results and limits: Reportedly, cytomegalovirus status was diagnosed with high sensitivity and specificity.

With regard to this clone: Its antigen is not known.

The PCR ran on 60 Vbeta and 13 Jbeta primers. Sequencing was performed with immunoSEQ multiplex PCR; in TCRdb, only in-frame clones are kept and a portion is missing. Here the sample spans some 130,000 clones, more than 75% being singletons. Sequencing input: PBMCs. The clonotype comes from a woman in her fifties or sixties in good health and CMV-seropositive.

CDR3 sequence: CASSIGQGAVVPQHF. CDR3 nucleotides: TGTGCCAGCTCAATCGGGCAGGGGGCAGTGGTGCCCCAGCATTTT. This chain links TRBV18 with TRBJ1-5; 8 bases are a match to TRBD1. This CDR3 comprises 15 residues. V gave up 5 bases and J gave up 9 bases; unmatched junction bases: 12. CDR1 and CDR2 from the germline V gene are KGHSH and LQKENI.